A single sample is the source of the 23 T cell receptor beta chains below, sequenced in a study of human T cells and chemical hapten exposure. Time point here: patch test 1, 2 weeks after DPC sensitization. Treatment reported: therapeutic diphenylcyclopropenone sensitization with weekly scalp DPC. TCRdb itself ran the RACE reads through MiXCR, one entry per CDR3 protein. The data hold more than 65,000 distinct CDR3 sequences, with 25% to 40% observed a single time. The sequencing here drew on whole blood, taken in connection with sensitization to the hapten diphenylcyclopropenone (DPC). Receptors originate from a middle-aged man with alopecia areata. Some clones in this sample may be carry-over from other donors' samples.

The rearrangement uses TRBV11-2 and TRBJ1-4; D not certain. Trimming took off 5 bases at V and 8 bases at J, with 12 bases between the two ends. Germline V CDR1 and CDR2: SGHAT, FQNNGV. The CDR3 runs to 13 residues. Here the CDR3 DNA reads TGTGCCAGCAGCGTCGGGATCGGCGAAAAACTGTTTTTT. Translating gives CASSVGIGEKLFF.

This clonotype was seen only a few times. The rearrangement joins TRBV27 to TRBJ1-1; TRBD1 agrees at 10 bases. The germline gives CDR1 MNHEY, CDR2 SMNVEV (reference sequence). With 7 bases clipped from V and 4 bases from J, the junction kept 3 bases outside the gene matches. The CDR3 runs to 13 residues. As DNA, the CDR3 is TGTGCCAGCACGAGACAGGGGGCCACTGAAGCTTTCTTT. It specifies CASTRQGATEAFF.

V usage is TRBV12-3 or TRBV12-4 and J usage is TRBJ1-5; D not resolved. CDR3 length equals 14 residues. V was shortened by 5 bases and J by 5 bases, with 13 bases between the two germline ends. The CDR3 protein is CASSPREGYQPQHF. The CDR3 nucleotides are TGTGCCAGCAGTCCCCGGGAGGGATATCAGCCCCAGCATTTT.

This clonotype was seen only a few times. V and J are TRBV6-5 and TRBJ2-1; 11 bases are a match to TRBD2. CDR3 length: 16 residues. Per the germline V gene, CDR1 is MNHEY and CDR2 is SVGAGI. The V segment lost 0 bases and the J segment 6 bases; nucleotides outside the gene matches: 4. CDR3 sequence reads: CASSYSLAGGTNEQFF. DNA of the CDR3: TGTGCCAGCAGTTACTCTCTAGCGGGAGGAACCAATGAGCAGTTCTTC.

CDR3 DNA: TGTGCCAGCAGCTTGGGGGCAGGGTACGGGGATACGCAGTATTTT. Its protein is CASSLGAGYGDTQYF. The chain is built from TRBV5-4 and TRBJ2-3; possibly TRBD1 for D (5 bases). The V gene's germline CDR1 is SGHNT and CDR2 YYREEE (reference sequence). Between the trimmed V and J ends, which lost 0 bases and 6 bases, there was a span of 14 bases. The CDR3 consists of 15 residues.

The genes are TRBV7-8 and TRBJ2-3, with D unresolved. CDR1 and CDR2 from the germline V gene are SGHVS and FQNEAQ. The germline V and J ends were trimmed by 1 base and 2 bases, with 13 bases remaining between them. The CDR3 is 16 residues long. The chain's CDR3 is CASSLDGLLLTDTQYF. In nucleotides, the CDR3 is TGTGCCAGCAGCTTAGATGGGCTCCTACTCACAGATACGCAGTATTTT.

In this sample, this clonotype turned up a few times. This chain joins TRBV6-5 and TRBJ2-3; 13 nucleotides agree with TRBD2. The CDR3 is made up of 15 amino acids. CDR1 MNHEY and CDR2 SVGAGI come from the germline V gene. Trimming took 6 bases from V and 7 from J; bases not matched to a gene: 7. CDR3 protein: CASSPTSGRLHTQYF. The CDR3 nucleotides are TGTGCCAGCAGCCCGACTAGCGGGAGGCTTCATACGCAGTATTTT.

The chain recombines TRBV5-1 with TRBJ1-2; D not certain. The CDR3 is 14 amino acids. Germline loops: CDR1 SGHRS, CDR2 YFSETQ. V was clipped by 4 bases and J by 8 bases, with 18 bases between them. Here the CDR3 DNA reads TGCGCCAGCAGCCCCCGGGTTGGGGAGCAAGGCTACACCTTC. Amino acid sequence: CASSPRVGEQGYTF.

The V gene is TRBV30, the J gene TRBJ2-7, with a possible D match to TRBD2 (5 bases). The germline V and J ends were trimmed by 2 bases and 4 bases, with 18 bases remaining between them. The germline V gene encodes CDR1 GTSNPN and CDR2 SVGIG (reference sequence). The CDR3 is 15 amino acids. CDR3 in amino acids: CAWSYPGRTRYEQYF. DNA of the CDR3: TGTGCCTGGAGTTACCCGGGGAGAACTCGTTACGAGCAGTACTTC.

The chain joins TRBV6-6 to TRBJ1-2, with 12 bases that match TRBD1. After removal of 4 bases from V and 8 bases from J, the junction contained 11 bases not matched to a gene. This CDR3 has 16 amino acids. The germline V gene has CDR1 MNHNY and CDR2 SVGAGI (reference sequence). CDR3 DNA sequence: TGTGCCAGCAGTTTCTCCGGGACAGGGGGCGCACAGGGCTACACCTTC. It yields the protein CASSFSGTGGAQGYTF.

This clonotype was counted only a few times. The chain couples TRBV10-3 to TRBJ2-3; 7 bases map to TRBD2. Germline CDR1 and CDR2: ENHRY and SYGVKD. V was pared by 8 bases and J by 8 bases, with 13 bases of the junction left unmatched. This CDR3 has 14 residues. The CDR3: CAISKGAGSATQYF. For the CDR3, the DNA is TGTGCCATCTCGAAGGGAGCGGGATCGGCTACGCAGTATTTT.

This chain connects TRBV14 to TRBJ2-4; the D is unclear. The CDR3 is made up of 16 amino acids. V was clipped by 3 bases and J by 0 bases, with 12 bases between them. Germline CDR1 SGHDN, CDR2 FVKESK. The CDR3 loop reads CASSHVEDLAKNIQYF. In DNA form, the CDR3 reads TGTGCCAGCAGCCACGTAGAGGATTTAGCCAAAAACATTCAGTACTTC.

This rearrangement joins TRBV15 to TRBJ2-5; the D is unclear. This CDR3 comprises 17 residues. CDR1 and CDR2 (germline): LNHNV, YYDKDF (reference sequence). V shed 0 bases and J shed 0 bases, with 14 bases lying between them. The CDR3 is CATSRDLPPGNQETQYF. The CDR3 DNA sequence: TGTGCCACCAGCAGAGATCTTCCCCCGGGCAACCAAGAGACCCAGTACTTC.

The CDR3, as DNA: TGTGCCAGCAGCTTAGTGGGCAGCCCAACAGATACGCAGTATTTT. It yields the protein CASSLVGSPTDTQYF. J is TRBJ2-3 and V is TRBV11-2; D remains ambiguous. Germline-derived CDR1 and CDR2 are SGHAT and FQNNGV. The CDR3 has 15 residues. Deletions cut 1 base from V and 3 bases from J, with 11 bases between.

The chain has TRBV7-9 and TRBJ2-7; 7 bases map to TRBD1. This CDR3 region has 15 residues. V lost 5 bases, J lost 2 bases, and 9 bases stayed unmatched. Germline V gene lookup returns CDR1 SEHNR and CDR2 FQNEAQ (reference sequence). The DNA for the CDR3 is TGTGCCAGCAGCCATTACAGGGGCGACACCTACGAGCAGTACTTC. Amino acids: CASSHYRGDTYEQYF.

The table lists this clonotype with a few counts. CDR3 DNA: TGTGCCAGCAGTTCATTTCAGGGTAGCGGGAGCACAGATACGCAGTATTTT. Protein: CASSSFQGSGSTDTQYF. The chain has TRBV6-6 and TRBJ2-3, with TRBD2 matching over 7 bases. The CDR3 spans 17 residues. Per germline, CDR1 MNHNY and CDR2 SVGAGI (reference sequence). J lost 0 bases, V lost 4 bases, and 10 bases had no gene match.

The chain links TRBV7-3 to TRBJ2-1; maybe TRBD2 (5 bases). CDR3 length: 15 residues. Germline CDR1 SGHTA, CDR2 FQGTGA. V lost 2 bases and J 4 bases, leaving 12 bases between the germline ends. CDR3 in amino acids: CASSLLASPYNEQFF. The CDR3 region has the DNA TGTGCCAGCAGCTTATTAGCTAGCCCATACAATGAGCAGTTCTTC.

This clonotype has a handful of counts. The CDR3 here is CASSAGLAYEQYF. CDR3 DNA sequence: TGTGCCAGCAGCGCGGGACTTGCCTACGAGCAGTACTTC. The chain has TRBV13 and TRBJ2-7; TRBD2 might be the D (6 bases). The CDR3 sequence is 13 residues long. The V gene's germline CDR1 is PRHDT and CDR2 FYEKMQ (reference sequence). The germline V and J ends were trimmed by 5 bases and 2 bases, with 10 bases remaining between them. Together with reference TRBV13 and TRBJ2-7, the CDR3 gives the full variable domain: AAGVIQSPRHLIKEKRETATLKCYPIPRHDTVYWYQQGPGQDPQFLISFYEKMQSDKGSIPDRFSAQQFSDYHSELNMSSLELGDSALYFCASSAGLAYEQYFGPGTRLTVT.

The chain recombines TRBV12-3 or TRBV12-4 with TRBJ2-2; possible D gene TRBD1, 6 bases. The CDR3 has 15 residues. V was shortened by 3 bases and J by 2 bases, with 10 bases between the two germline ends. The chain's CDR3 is CASSFRGGNTGELFF. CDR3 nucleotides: TGTGCCAGCAGTTTTAGAGGGGGTAACACCGGGGAGCTGTTTTTT.

The CDR3 DNA follows: TGCAGTGCTAGAGATGGGAGGGACAGGGGGGTCACTGAAGCTTTCTTT. Translating it yields CSARDGRDRGVTEAFF. The chain recombines TRBV20-1 with TRBJ1-1; 11 positions agree with TRBD1. Germline lookup yields CDR1 DFQATT and CDR2 SNEGSKA (reference sequence). This CDR3 is 16 amino acids long. With 0 bases clipped from V and 4 bases from J, the junction kept 7 bases outside the gene matches.

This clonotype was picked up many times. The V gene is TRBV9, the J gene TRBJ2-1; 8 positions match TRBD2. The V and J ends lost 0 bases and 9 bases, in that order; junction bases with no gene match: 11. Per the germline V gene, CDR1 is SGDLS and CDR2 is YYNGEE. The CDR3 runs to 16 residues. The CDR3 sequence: CASSVGVSGTHGEQFF. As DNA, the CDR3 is TGTGCCAGCAGCGTAGGCGTTAGCGGGACCCACGGTGAGCAGTTCTTC.

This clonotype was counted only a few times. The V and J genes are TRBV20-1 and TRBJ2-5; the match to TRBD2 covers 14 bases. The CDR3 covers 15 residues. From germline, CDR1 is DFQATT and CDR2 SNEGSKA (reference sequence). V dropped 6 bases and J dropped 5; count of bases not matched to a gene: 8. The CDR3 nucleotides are TGCAGTGCAGATTGGACTAGCGGGAGGAAGGAGACCCAGTACTTC. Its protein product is CSADWTSGRKETQYF.

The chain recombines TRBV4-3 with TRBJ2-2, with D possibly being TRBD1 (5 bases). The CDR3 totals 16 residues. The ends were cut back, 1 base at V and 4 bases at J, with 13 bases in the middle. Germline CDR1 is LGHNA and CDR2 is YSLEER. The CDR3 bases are TGCGCCAGCAGCCAAGCAGACAGTAGGAGCACCGGGGAGCTGTTTTTT. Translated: CASSQADSRSTGELFF.